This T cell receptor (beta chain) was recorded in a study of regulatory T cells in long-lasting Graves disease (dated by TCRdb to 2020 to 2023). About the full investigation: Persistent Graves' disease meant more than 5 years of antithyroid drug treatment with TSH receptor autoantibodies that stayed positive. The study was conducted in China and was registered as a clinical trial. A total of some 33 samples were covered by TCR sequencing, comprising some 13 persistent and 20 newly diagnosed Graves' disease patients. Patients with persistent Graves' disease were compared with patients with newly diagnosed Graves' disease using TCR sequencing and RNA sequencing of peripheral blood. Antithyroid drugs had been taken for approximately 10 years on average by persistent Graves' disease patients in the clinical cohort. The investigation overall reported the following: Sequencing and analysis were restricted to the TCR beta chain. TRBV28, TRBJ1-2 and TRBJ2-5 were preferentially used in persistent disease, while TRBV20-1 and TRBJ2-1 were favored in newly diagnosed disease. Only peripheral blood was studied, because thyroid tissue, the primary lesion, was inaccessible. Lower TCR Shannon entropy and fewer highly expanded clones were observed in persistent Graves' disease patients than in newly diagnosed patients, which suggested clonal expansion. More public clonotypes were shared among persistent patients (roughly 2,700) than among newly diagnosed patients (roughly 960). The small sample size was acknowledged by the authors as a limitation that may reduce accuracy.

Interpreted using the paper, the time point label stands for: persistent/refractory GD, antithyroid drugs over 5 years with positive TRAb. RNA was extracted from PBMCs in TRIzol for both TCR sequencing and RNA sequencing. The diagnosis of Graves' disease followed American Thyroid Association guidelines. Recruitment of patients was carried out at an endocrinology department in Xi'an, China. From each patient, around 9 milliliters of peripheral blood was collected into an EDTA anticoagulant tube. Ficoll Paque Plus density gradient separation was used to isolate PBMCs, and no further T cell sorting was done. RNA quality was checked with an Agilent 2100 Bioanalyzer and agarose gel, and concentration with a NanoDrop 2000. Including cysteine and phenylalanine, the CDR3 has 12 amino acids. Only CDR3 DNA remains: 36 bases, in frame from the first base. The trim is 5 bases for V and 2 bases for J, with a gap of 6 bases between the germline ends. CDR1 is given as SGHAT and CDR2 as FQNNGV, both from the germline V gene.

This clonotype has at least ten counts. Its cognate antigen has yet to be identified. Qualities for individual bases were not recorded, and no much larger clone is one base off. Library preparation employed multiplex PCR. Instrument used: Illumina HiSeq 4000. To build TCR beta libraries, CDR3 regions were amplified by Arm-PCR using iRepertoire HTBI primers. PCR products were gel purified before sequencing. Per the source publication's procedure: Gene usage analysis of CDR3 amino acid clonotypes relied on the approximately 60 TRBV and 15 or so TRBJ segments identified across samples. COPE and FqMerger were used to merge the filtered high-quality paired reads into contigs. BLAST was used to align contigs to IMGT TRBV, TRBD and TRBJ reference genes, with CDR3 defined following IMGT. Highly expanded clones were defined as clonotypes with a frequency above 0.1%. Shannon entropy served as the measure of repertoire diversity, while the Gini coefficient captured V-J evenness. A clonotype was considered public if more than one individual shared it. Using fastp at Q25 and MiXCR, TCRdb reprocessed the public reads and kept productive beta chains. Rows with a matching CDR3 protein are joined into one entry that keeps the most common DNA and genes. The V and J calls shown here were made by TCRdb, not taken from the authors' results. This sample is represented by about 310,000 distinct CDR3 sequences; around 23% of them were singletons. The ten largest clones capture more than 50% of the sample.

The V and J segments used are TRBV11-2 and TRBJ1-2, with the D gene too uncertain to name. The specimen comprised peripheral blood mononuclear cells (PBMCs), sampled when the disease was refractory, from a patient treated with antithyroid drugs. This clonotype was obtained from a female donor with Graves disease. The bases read TGTGCCAGCAGCCTACAGAACTATGGCTACACCTTC. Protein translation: CASSLQNYGYTF.